Below are 3 T cell receptor beta chains sequenced from a single sample in a study of shared clonotypes between healthy human individuals. Libraries were prepared by immunoSEQ multiplex PCR; TCRdb keeps only in-frame clonotypes and omits some of them. Among around 320,000 clones listed, roughly 84% were seen once. Sequenced sample: memory CD8+ T cells sorted from blood. Subset of the sample: CD45RO+ cells pooled with CCR7-negative TemRA cells. The receptors stem from a man younger than 35 in good health.

The genes are TRBV6-5 and TRBJ1-1; D possibly corresponds to TRBD1 (5 bases). The CDR3 contains 14 residues. Germline-derived CDR1 and CDR2 are MNHEY and SVGAGI. V was clipped by 2 bases and J by 4 bases, with 11 bases between them. The CDR3 DNA reads TGTGCCAGCAGTTACGGCAGGGTGTTCACTGAAGCTTTCTTT. It translates to CASSYGRVFTEAFF.

The chain carries TRBV28 and TRBJ2-7, with D possibly being TRBD1 (6 bases). The V gene lost 6 bases and the J gene lost 5 bases, with 14 bases spanning the gap. This CDR3 spans 13 amino acids. CDR1 and CDR2 (germline): MDHEN, SYDVKM. The CDR3 coding sequence is TGTGCCAGCAGGTTGGACAGTCCGAACGAGCAGTACTTC. Its translation: CASRLDSPNEQYF.

The chain links TRBV4-1 to TRBJ2-7; D not certain. Germline V CDR1 and CDR2: MGHRA, YSYEKL. The germline V and J ends were trimmed by 0 bases and 3 bases, with 15 bases remaining between them. There are 16 residues in the CDR3. The CDR3 coding sequence is TGCGCCAGCAGCCAAGATCCGCAGAGTGGGTTCTACGAGCAGTACTTC. The encoded protein is CASSQDPQSGFYEQYF.